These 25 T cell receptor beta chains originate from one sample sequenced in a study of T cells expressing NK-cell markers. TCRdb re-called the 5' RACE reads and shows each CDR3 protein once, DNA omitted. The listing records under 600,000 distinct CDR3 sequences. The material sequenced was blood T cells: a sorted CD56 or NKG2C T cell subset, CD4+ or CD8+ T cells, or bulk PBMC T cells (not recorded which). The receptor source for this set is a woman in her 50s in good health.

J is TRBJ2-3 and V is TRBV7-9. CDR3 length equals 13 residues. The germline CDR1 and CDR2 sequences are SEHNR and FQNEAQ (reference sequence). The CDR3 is CASRPHRADTQYF.

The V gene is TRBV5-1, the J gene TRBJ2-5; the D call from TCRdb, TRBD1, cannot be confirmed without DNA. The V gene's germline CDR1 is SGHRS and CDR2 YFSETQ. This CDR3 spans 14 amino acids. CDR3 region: CASTGDRAAETQYF.

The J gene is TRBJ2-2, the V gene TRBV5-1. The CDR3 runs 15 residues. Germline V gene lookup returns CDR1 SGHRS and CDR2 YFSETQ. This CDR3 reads CASSHVSADTGELFF.

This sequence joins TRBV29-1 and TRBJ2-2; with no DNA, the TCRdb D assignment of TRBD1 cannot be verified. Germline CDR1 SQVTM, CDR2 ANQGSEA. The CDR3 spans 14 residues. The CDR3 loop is CSAGQGAQIGELFF.

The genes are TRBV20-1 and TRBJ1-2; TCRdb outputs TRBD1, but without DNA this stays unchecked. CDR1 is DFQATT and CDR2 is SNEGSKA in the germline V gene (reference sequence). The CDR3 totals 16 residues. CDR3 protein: CSAKSGGLGANYGYTF.

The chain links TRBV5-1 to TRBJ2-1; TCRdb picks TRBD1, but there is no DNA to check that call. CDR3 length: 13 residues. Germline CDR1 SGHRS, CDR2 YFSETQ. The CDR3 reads CASTGTGVNEQFF.

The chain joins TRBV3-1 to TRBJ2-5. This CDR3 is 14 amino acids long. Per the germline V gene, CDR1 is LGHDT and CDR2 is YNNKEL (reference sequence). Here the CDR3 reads CASKVADSGETQYF.

Here the CDR3 reads CSALPDSSEQYF. The rearrangement links TRBV20-1 to TRBJ2-7; the D call of TRBD2 rests on TCRdb alone, since no DNA is present to check it. Germline-derived CDR1 and CDR2 are DFQATT and SNEGSKA (reference sequence). This CDR3 comprises 12 residues.

CDR3 loop: CASSLKNLLLGEQFF. V usage is TRBV7-2 and J usage is TRBJ2-1. Germline V CDR1 and CDR2: SGHTA, FQGNSA. This CDR3 has 15 residues.

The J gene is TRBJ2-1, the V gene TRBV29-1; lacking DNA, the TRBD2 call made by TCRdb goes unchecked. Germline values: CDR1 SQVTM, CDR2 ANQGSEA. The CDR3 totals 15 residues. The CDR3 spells CSARGGSGTHVEQFF.

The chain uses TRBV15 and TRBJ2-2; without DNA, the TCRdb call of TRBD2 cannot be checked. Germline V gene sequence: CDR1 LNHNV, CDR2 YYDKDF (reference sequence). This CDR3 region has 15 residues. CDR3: CATSRGLAAAGELFF.

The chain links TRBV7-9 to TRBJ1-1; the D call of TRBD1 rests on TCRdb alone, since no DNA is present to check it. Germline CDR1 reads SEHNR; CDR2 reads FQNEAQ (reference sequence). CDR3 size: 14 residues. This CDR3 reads CASSQRQGITEAFF.

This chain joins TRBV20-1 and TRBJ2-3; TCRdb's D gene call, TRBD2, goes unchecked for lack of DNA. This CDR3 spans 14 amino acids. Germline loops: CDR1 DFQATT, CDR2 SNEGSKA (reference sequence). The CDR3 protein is CSAGREAAADTQYF.

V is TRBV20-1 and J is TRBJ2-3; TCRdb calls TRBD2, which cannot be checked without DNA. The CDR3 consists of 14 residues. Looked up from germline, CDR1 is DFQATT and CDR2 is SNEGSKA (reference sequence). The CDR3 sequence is CSASTGTSGDTQYF.

The CDR3: CATSREMATPDTQYF. This chain links TRBV15 with TRBJ2-3. The CDR3 sequence is 15 residues long. Germline loops: CDR1 LNHNV, CDR2 YYDKDF (reference sequence).

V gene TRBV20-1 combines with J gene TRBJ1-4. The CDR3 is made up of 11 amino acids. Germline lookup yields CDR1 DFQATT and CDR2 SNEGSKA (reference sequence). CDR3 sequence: CSASEEEKLFF.

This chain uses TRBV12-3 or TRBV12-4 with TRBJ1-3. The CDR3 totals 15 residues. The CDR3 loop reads CASSLAQGPGNTIYF.

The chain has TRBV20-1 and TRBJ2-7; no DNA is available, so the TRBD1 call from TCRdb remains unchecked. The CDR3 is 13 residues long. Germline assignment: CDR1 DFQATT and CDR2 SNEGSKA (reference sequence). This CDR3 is CSARWGGVHEQYF.

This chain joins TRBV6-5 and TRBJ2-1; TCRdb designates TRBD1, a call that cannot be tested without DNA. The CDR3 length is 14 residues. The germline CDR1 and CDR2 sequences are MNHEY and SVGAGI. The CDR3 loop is CASSYWRTGNEQFF.

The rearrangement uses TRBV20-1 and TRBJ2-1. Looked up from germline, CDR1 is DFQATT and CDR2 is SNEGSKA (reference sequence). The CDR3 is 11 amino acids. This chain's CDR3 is CSARGDSEQFF.

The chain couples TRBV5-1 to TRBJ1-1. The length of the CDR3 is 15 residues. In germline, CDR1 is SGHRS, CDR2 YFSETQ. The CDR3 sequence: CASSLVWVGTLKLFF. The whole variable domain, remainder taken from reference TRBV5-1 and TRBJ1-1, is KAGVTQTPRYLIKTRGQQVTLSCSPISGHRSVSWYQQTPGQGLQFLFEYFSETQRNKGNFPGRFSGRQFSNSRSEMNVSTLELGDSALYLCASSLVWVGTLKLFFGQGTRLTVV.

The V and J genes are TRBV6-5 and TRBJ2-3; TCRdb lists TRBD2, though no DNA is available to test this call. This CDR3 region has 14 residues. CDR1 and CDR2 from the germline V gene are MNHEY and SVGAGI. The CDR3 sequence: CAAGGERESDTQYF.

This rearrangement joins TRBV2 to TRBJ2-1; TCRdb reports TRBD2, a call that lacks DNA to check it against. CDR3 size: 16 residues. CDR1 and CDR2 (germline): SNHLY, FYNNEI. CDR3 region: CASSEAAAGGYNEQFF.

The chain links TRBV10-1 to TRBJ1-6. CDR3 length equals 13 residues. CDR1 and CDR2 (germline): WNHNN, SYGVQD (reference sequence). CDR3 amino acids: CASSESANSPLHF.

CDR3 amino acids: CASSSGTSYSYNEQFF. The chain carries TRBV7-8 and TRBJ2-1; TCRdb's assignment of TRBD1 cannot be checked, as there is no DNA. Germline values: CDR1 SGHVS, CDR2 FQNEAQ. This CDR3 comprises 16 residues.